This TCR beta chain was documented in a study of T-cell memory formation after mild COVID-19. Findings of the study overall: Clones that shrank (day 15 to 85) were balanced CD4/CD8, whereas later expanders leaned CD4+. Pre-infection memory already had some responding clones, implying cross-reactive memory joined.

In the case of this clonotype: The antigen is undetermined.

5'RACE primed at constant segments yielded TCR alpha and TCR beta cDNA libraries bearing sample barcodes and UMIs. TCRdb re-called the 5' RACE reads with MiXCR, one entry per CDR3 protein. The sample lists 210,000 or so distinct CDR3 sequences, roughly 18% occurring once. The sample consisted of PBMCs or a T cell subset sorted from them (not recorded which). The TCR sequence derives from an adult woman who had mild COVID-19 (a few samples of this study predate the infection). Cell type and time point are not known.

As DNA, the CDR3 is TGTGCCATCAGTGAGTCGGTAATAGCGGGATACGAGCAGTACTTC. Translation gives CAISESVIAGYEQYF. The chain is built from TRBV10-3 and TRBJ2-7; TRBD2 aligns across 8 bases. The length of the CDR3 is 15 residues. Germline-derived CDR1 and CDR2 are ENHRY and SYGVKD. V gave up 0 bases and J gave up 4 bases; unmatched junction bases: 5.